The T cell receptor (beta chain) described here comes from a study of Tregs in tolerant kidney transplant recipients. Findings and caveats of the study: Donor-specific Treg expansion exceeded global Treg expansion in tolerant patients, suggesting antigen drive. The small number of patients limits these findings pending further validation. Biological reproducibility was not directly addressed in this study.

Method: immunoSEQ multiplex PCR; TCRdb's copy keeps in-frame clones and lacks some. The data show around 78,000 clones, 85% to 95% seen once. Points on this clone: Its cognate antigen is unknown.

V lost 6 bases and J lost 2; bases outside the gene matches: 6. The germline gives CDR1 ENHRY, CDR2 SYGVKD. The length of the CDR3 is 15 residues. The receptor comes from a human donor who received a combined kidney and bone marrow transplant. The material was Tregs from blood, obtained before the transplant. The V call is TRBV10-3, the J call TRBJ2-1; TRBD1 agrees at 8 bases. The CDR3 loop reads CAISAGQAPYNEQFF. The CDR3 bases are TGTGCCATCAGCGCGGGACAGGCGCCCTACAATGAGCAGTTCTTC.